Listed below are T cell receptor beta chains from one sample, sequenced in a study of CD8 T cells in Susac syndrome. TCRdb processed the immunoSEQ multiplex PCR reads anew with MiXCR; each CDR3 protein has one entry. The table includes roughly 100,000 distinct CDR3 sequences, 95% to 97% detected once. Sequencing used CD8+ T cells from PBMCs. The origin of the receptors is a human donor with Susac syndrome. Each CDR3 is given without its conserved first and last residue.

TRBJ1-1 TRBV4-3 ASSSVGTNTEAF
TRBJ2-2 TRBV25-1 ASGRLAGDAGELF
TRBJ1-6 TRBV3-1 ASSQGKGNSPLH
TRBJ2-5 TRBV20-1 SASGRARSQETQY
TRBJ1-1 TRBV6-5 ASSYFKNTEAF
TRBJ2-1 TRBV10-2 ASSESAESSYNEQF
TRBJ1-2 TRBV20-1 SASPTGANYGYT
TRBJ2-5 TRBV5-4 ASSPPGDEAETQY
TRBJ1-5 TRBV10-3 AISGEAYSNQPQH
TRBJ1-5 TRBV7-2 ASSQTGISNQPQH
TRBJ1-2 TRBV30 AWSASLSYADGYT
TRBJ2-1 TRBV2 ASTPGQGRNEQF
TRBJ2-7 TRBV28 ASDTGYSYEQY
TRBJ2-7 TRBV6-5 ASSYAPQGTRAYEQY
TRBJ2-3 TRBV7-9 ASSITGGAGDTQY
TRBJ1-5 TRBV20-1 SAREWTGRSNQPQH